This T cell receptor beta chain originates from a study of blood T cell repertoires in COVID-19 (dated by TCRdb to 2020 to 2022). Notes on the research overall: The collaborator samples originated in the United States, Italy and Spain and spanned the acute and convalescent phases of COVID-19. The sample metadata nearly always contained a de-identified subject ID, COVID-19 status, age in years and sex. Where HLA class I and class II types were available, the types were taken from metadata supplied by the sample provider, not from assay-based typing. The samples were drawn from two sources: the first 160 participants of the ongoing ImmuneRACE study, and over 1,000 subjects contributed by 6 global collaborators. The repertoires were released in a freely available public database intended as a resource for research on the immune response to SARS-CoV-2. The dataset comprised deeply sampled blood TCRbeta repertoires from subjects exposed to, actively infected with, or recovered from COVID-19. The material from the prospective study consisted of cDNA or gDNA derived from T cells, B-cell-depleted T cells, or PBMCs. Beyond this particular receptor, the publication reports: The quantity of clinical and demographic metadata differed by source and by participant and was supplied without curation.

Comment on this clone: The clone's antigen remains unknown. Within one base of it there is no much larger clone, and no base qualities were kept. This specimen includes other DNA sequences encoding the same CDR3.

TCRbeta CDR3 regions were amplified from genomic DNA using the immunoSEQ Assay, a bias-controlled multiplex PCR. The paper's data handling went like this. Within the assay, amplification of reference gene primers was used to estimate how many nucleated cells each sample contained. To quantify the absolute abundance of each unique TCRbeta CDR3 rearrangement, sequence reads were collapsed and filtered. For each sample, productive Simpson clonality was calculated as the square root of Simpson's diversity index across productive rearrangements. TCRdb re-hosts the immuneACCESS table, in-frame sequences only. Its copies lack some clones; in the studies checked, an unresolved V gene accounts for under half of them, and the cause for the rest is not known. V and J calls and clone size come straight from that table; D and trimming were deduced from the DNA. Counted in this sample were a few hundred thousand clones; about 90% of them appeared once. Of the sample, roughly 1.4% falls within the top ten clones.

The germline V gene supplies CDR1 SGHRS and CDR2 YFSETQ. V is pruned by 0 bases and J by 0 bases, leaving 0 bases of the junction without a gene match. Reading from cysteine to phenylalanine, the CDR3 counts 14 amino acids. The entry retains the CDR3 DNA only, 42 bases that are in frame from base 1. Participants in the prospective study were enrolled through a virtual design, were aged roughly 18 to 90 years, and lived in roughly 26 United States geographic areas. To assign participants to cohorts, the prospective study relied on clinical history that participants themselves reported in a screening survey and a study questionnaire. For ImmuneRACE Cohort 3, a participant was defined as recovered based on two consecutive negative NP/OP PCR tests, clearance by a healthcare professional, or resolution of symptoms. In the prospective study, whole blood, serum and a nasopharyngeal or oropharyngeal swab were collected from each participant by mobile phlebotomists. Over an approximately 2-month period, participants in the prospective study had the option of providing additional blood draws and questionnaires. Blood samples from the prospective study were shipped frozen or at room temperature prior to DNA extraction.

The receptor was isolated from a young man who had recovered from COVID-19. The V and J segments used are TRBV5-1 and TRBJ2-7, with 7 central nucleotides matching TRBD1. The sample consisted of PBMCs or T cells enriched from blood (not recorded which). Here the CDR3 is given as CASSLGQGSYEQYF. Here is the DNA: TGCGCCAGCAGCTTGGGACAGGGCTCCTACGAGCAGTACTTC.